These T cell receptor beta chains were read from a single sample in a study of persistence of HIV-infected CD4 T cells. Data came from immunoSEQ multiplex PCR; TCRdb stores just in-frame clones and leaves some out. The sample has fewer than 45,000 clones, approximately 90% seen once; the top ten hold roughly 0.46%. Which antigens these TCRs recognize remains unknown. The material sequenced was CD4+ T cells sorted from PBMCs after roughly 18-hour stimulation, taken from a patient who received antiretroviral therapy. The source is an adult woman with HIV who was CMV-seropositive. The CDR3 runs from the conserved cysteine through the conserved F or W. D genes are given only for firm matches. The listing skips clone size in some rows; elsewhere it reads once, few, many or a size class.

clone_size	d_call	v_call	j_call	cdr3_aa	cdr3_nt
NA	NA	TRBV6-5	TRBJ2-7	CASSYADKSYEQYF	TGTGCCAGCAGTTACGCAGACAAGTCCTACGAGCAGTACTTC
few	NA	TRBV7-6	TRBJ1-1	CASSLVGRSTEAFF	TGTGCCAGCAGCTTAGTAGGCCGCTCCACTGAAGCTTTCTTT
NA	NA	TRBV5-4	TRBJ1-1	CASSSRGGLTEAFF	TGTGCCAGCAGCTCGCGGGGGGGGCTCACTGAAGCTTTCTTT
NA	NA	TRBV10-3	TRBJ2-5	CATSGNQETQYF	TGTGCCACCTCAGGAAACCAAGAGACCCAGTACTTC
NA	TRBD2	TRBV5-1	TRBJ2-5	CASSLGGLAGPETQYF	TGCGCCAGCAGCTTGGGGGGACTAGCTGGGCCAGAGACCCAGTACTTC
NA	NA	TRBV30	TRBJ1-5	CAWDLGGQPQHF	TGTGCCTGGGACCTGGGAGGTCAGCCCCAGCATTTT
NA	NA	TRBV5-8	TRBJ2-7	CASSWGQSPSYEQYF	TGTGCCAGCAGTTGGGGACAATCCCCCTCCTACGAGCAGTACTTC
NA	TRBD2	TRBV27	TRBJ2-7	CASSLGLAGGNEQYF	TGTGCCAGCAGTTTGGGCCTAGCGGGGGGGAACGAGCAGTACTTC
NA	NA	TRBV20-1	TRBJ1-2	CSANEGSYGYTF	TGCAGTGCTAATGAGGGGTCCTATGGCTACACCTTC
NA	NA	TRBV6-5	TRBJ2-5	CASTLDPPPMETQYF	TGTGCCAGCACCCTCGACCCACCCCCTATGGAGACCCAGTACTTC
once	TRBD2	TRBV9	TRBJ2-1	CASSVDVGGANEQFF	TGTGCCAGCAGCGTAGATGTCGGGGGGGCAAATGAGCAGTTCTTC
NA	TRBD2	TRBV7-2	TRBJ2-2	CASSNGLAGGGELFF	TGTGCCAGCAGCAATGGACTAGCGGGGGGCGGGGAGCTGTTTTTT
few	NA	TRBV27	TRBJ2-2	CASSLRGTNTGELFF	TGTGCCAGCAGTCTGAGGGGAACGAACACCGGGGAGCTGTTTTTT
NA	NA	TRBV6-4	TRBJ1-1	CASSDSRGGRAEAFF	TGTGCCAGCAGTGACTCTAGGGGGGGAAGGGCTGAAGCTTTCTTT
NA	NA	TRBV18	TRBJ2-2	CASSPLGDGTGELFF	TGTGCCAGCTCACCTCTGGGAGACGGCACCGGGGAGCTGTTTTTT
NA	NA	TRBV10-2	TRBJ2-2	CASSESGNTGELFF	TGCGCCAGCAGTGAGTCTGGGAACACCGGGGAGCTGTTTTTT
NA	TRBD2	TRBV7-2	TRBJ2-3	CASSARGGGTDTQYF	TGTGCCAGCAGCGCAAGGGGCGGGGGAACAGATACGCAGTATTTT
NA	TRBD1	TRBV6-5	TRBJ1-2	CASRNYRGGGYTF	TGTGCCAGCCGGAACTACAGGGGAGGTGGCTACACCTTC
NA	NA	TRBV24-1	TRBJ1-1	CATRDSPVGGEAFF	TGTGCCACCCGGGACTCACCGGTGGGCGGTGAAGCTTTCTTT
NA	NA	TRBV5-1	TRBJ1-1	CASSLNAANTEAFF	TGCGCCAGCAGCTTGAATGCGGCGAACACTGAAGCTTTCTTT
once	TRBD2	TRBV5-1	TRBJ2-2	CASSLELAGDPNTGELFF	TGCGCCAGCAGCTTGGAGCTAGCGGGGGATCCGAACACCGGGGAGCTGTTTTTT
NA	NA	TRBV15	TRBJ2-1	CATSREGVSYNEQFF	TGTGCCACCAGCAGAGAAGGGGTCTCCTACAATGAGCAGTTCTTC
NA	NA	TRBV12-3/TRBV12-4	TRBJ2-5	CASYGEGRETQYF	TGTGCCAGTTATGGAGAGGGCCGGGAGACCCAGTACTTC
NA	NA	TRBV19	TRBJ1-2	CASSTRDGWSYTF	TGTGCCAGTAGTACTCGGGACGGTTGGAGCTACACCTTC
NA	NA	TRBV12-3/TRBV12-4	TRBJ1-3	CASSGGLWDTIYF	TGTGCCAGCAGTGGGGGTCTCTGGGACACCATATATTTT
NA	TRBD1	TRBV5-1	TRBJ2-2	CASSLRTGNTGELFF	TGCGCCAGCAGCTTGAGGACAGGGAACACCGGGGAGCTGTTTTTT
once	TRBD1	TRBV12-3/TRBV12-4	TRBJ1-1	CASRDRGPTEAFF	TGTGCCAGCAGGGACAGGGGGCCCACTGAAGCTTTCTTT
NA	TRBD1	TRBV5-4	TRBJ1-2	CASSLGTGLLYGYTF	TGTGCCAGCAGCCTCGGGACAGGACTACTCTATGGCTACACCTTC
NA	TRBD1	TRBV4-2	TRBJ1-3	CASSRGGGGTGPGNTIYF	TGTGCCAGCAGCCGGGGGGGCGGCGGGACAGGGCCCGGAAACACCATATATTTT
NA	NA	TRBV19	TRBJ2-2	CASSTLRGRTGELFF	TGTGCCAGTAGTACCCTACGGGGAAGGACCGGGGAGCTGTTTTTT
NA	NA	TRBV5-4	TRBJ1-5	CASSFGPSSNQPQHF	TGTGCCAGCAGCTTTGGGCCTTCTAGCAATCAGCCCCAGCATTTT
NA	TRBD2	TRBV27	TRBJ2-7	CASSFGLAGGPSYEQYF	TGTGCCAGCAGTTTTGGACTAGCGGGGGGTCCCTCCTACGAGCAGTACTTC
NA	NA	TRBV5-5	TRBJ2-1	CASSAQNEQFF	TGTGCCAGCAGCGCCCAAAATGAGCAGTTCTTC
NA	NA	TRBV7-3	TRBJ2-1	CASSSGLPGAGNEQFF	TGTGCCAGCAGCTCAGGCCTCCCGGGGGCTGGGAATGAGCAGTTCTTC
NA	NA	TRBV12-5	TRBJ2-3	CASGSGGSTDTQYF	TGTGCTAGTGGTTCCGGGGGAAGCACAGATACGCAGTATTTT
NA	TRBD2	TRBV9	TRBJ2-2	CASSVVAGGSNTGELFF	TGTGCCAGCAGCGTAGTAGCGGGGGGCTCGAACACCGGGGAGCTGTTTTTT